This T cell receptor (beta chain) was sequenced in a study of shared clonotypes between healthy human individuals. The study drew its donors from healthy HIV-negative adults without recent acute infections or vaccinations. Study findings and constraints: The study sampled only blood, and tissue repertoires likely differ.

The authors distributed each subset's genomic DNA evenly over several immunoSEQ plates. Each PCR replicate run on unsorted PBMC took in 250 to 350 ng DNA, approximately 30,000 T cell genomes. TCRdb's table, derived via immunoSEQ multiplex PCR, lists solely in-frame clones and lacks some. This sample has about half a million clones, with around 74% found just once. As for this clone: Its antigen is undetermined.

This CDR3 contains 15 residues. Trimming removed 5 bases from V and 2 bases from J, with 13 bases in between. Germline V gene sequence: CDR1 LNHDA, CDR2 SQIVND (reference sequence). Sequenced input: PBMCs. The chain recombines TRBV19 with TRBJ1-5; maybe TRBD1 (5 bases). The receptor comes from a woman between 40 and 55 years old in good health. Some clones in this sample may be carry-over from other donors' samples. This chain's CDR3 is CASSQTGEGNQPQHF. CDR3 nucleotide sequence: TGTGCCAGTAGTCAAACGGGGGAGGGCAATCAGCCCCAGCATTTT.